Shown below are 20 T cell receptor beta chains from a single sample sequenced in a study of shared clonotypes between healthy human individuals. Here immunoSEQ multiplex PCR was the method, and the copy in TCRdb shows in-frame clones only, minus some. This table has some 500,000 clones, approximately 95% appearing once. Source material: naive CD4+ T cells sorted from blood. Subset specified: CD45RA+ positively selected. All receptors derive from a woman younger than 45 in good health.

The chain joins TRBV7-3 to TRBJ2-3; D may be TRBD1 (5 bases). Germline V lookup: CDR1 SGHTA, CDR2 FQGTGA. This CDR3 comprises 16 residues. V gave up 5 bases and J gave up 2 bases, with 17 bases separating them. The CDR3 loop is CASSQRGQLLTDTQYF. CDR3 nucleotide sequence: TGTGCCAGCAGCCAACGTGGACAACTACTCACAGATACGCAGTATTTT.

V is TRBV28 and J is TRBJ1-4; D might be TRBD1 (6 bases). Trimming pared 5 bases from V and 4 bases from J, leaving 14 bases between. CDR3 size: 15 residues. CDR1 MDHEN and CDR2 SYDVKM come from the germline V gene. The CDR3 loop reads CASSARGGYNEKLFF. CDR3 sequence (DNA): TGTGCCAGCAGTGCAAGAGGGGGGTATAATGAAAAACTGTTTTTT.

J is TRBJ1-6 and V is TRBV19; D is uncertain. Germline CDR1 reads LNHDA; CDR2 reads SQIVND (reference sequence). With 7 bases removed from V and 7 bases from J, the gap between germline ends came to 17 bases. The CDR3 is 15 residues long. The CDR3 DNA follows: TGTGCCAGTACGGCAGGCACAGACCTCAATTCACCCCTCCACTTT. Translation gives CASTAGTDLNSPLHF. The complete variable domain, with remaining parts taken from reference TRBV19 and TRBJ1-6, reads DGGITQSPKYLFRKEGQNVTLSCEQNLNHDAMYWYRQDPGQGLRLIYYSQIVNDFQKGDIAEGYSVSREKKESFPLTVTSAQKNPTAFYLCASTAGTDLNSPLHFGNGTRLTVT.

The chain carries TRBV5-6 and TRBJ2-5; TRBD1 aligns across 8 bases. CDR3 length equals 16 residues. Germline CDR1 is SGHDT and CDR2 is YYEEEE. The V gene end was trimmed by 4 bases and the J gene end by 2 bases; junction bases not matched to a gene: 10. This CDR3 is CASSQLDRDSQETQYF. CDR3 nucleotide sequence: TGTGCCAGCAGCCAACTGGACAGGGACAGTCAAGAGACCCAGTACTTC.

The rearrangement links TRBV2 to TRBJ2-2; TRBD2 might be the D (5 bases). The V gene's germline CDR1 is SNHLY and CDR2 FYNNEI. The CDR3 loop spans 14 amino acids. V was cut by 7 bases and J by 1 base, with 10 bases left in between. The CDR3 here is CASIRRENTGELFF. CDR3 nucleotides: TGTGCCAGCATTCGTCGGGAGAACACCGGGGAGCTGTTTTTT.

The chain is built from TRBV6-5 and TRBJ1-1, with a tentative D call TRBD1 (5 bases). The CDR3 has 13 residues. Germline assignment: CDR1 MNHEY and CDR2 SVGAGI. V lost 2 bases and J lost 11, with 15 bases in between. In nucleotides, the CDR3 is TGTGCCAGCAGTTACCGGGACGGAATTAATGCTTTCTTT. Translated, it gives CASSYRDGINAFF.

The chain has TRBV28 and TRBJ1-4, with a weak D call TRBD1 (5 bases). The germline V gene has CDR1 MDHEN and CDR2 SYDVKM. Trimming shortened V by 7 bases and J by 6 bases, and 21 bases separated the two germline ends. The CDR3 contains 16 residues. The CDR3 coding sequence is TGTGCCAGCACCTCACCTATCGGGGGGAAAGATGAAAAACTGTTTTTT. Its translation is CASTSPIGGKDEKLFF.

In this sample, this clone turned up once. The V and J genes are TRBV7-2 and TRBJ1-2; no definite D call. The CDR3 loop spans 15 amino acids. V was pared by 4 bases and J by 8 bases, with 20 bases between. Germline CDR1 is SGHTA and CDR2 is FQGNSA. The CDR3: CASSSVRRSPTGYTF. The CDR3 bases are TGTGCCAGCAGCTCGGTTCGCAGGAGCCCCACAGGCTACACCTTC.

The chain combines TRBV28 with TRBJ2-1; 8 positions agree with TRBD1. J was trimmed by 1 base and V by 5 bases; bases with no gene match: 7. This CDR3 is built from 16 residues. In germline, CDR1 is MDHEN, CDR2 SYDVKM. The CDR3 loop is CASSPPTGESYNEQFF. CDR3 coding DNA: TGTGCCAGCAGTCCCCCGACAGGGGAGTCCTACAATGAGCAGTTCTTC.

This clone showed up just once. The rearrangement uses TRBV10-3 and TRBJ1-2, with a tentative D call TRBD1 (6 bases). Germline lookup yields CDR1 ENHRY and CDR2 SYGVKD. This CDR3 comprises 13 residues. Trimming took 6 bases from V and 10 from J, leaving 18 bases between them. The CDR3 is CAIRPGTNGDYTF. The CDR3 DNA reads TGTGCCATCAGGCCCGGGACAAATGGCGACTACACCTTC.

The J gene is TRBJ1-5, the V gene TRBV28, with a tentative D call TRBD1 (5 bases). Germline V gives CDR1 MDHEN, CDR2 SYDVKM. Between the trimmed V and J ends, which lost 6 bases and 7 bases, there was a span of 13 bases. There are 13 residues in the CDR3. The chain's CDR3 is CASRVGAAQPQHF. DNA for the CDR3: TGTGCCAGCAGGGTAGGGGCGGCCCAGCCCCAGCATTTT. The full variable domain, its missing parts supplied by reference TRBV28 and TRBJ1-5, is DVKVTQSSRYLVKRTGEKVFLECVQDMDHENMFWYRQDPGLGLRLIYFSYDVKMKEKGDIPEGYSVSREKKERFSLILESASTNQTSMYLCASRVGAAQPQHFGDGTRLSIL.

This clone was detected only once. The chain employs TRBV5-6 and TRBJ2-7, with D possibly matching TRBD1 (6 bases). The germline V gene encodes CDR1 SGHDT and CDR2 YYEEEE. The length of the CDR3 is 15 residues. V gave up 3 bases and J gave up 0 bases, with 13 bases separating them. The CDR3, as DNA: TGTGCCAGCAGCTCCCAGGACAGCCTCTCCTACGAGCAGTACTTC. The encoded protein is CASSSQDSLSYEQYF.

This sequence joins TRBV6-5 and TRBJ2-5; D is ambiguous. The J call may be incorrect, as the DNA end agrees better with TRBJ2-7. Germline lookup yields CDR1 MNHEY and CDR2 SVGAGI. The CDR3 is made up of 15 amino acids. The CDR3 bases are TGTGCCAGCAGTTACTCCCCCGTGGCTTCCTACGAGCAGTACTTC. This codes for CASSYSPVASYEQYF.

The chain carries TRBV27 and TRBJ2-7, with 7 positions matching TRBD2. Germline V gene sequence: CDR1 MNHEY, CDR2 SMNVEV (reference sequence). J lost 4 bases, V lost 4 bases, and 7 bases had no gene match. The CDR3 covers 14 residues. The CDR3 is CASSSPGLRYEQYF. The DNA for the CDR3 is TGTGCCAGCAGTTCACCGGGACTACGGTACGAGCAGTACTTC.

V is TRBV5-1 and J is TRBJ2-1; TRBD2 aligns across 9 bases. Germline trimming cut 6 bases from V and 4 bases from J; bases unmatched to any gene: 11. From germline, CDR1 is SGHRS and CDR2 YFSETQ. This CDR3 has 16 residues. The CDR3 protein is CASTKVGLAGYNEQFF. The CDR3 DNA sequence: TGCGCCAGCACCAAGGTTGGCCTAGCGGGGTACAATGAGCAGTTCTTC.

The chain has TRBV10-2 and TRBJ2-7; D unresolved. The CDR3 loop spans 13 amino acids. Trimming left V 8 bases short and J 3 bases short, with 14 bases between. Looked up from germline, CDR1 is WSHSY and CDR2 is SAAADI. The CDR3 sequence is CASQENAIYEQYF. DNA for the CDR3: TGCGCCAGCCAAGAAAACGCCATCTACGAGCAGTACTTC.

The chain recombines TRBV20-1 with TRBJ1-1; D remains unclear. Trimming shortened V by 8 bases and J by 2 bases, and 9 bases separated the two germline ends. CDR1 is DFQATT and CDR2 is SNEGSKA in the germline V gene (reference sequence). The CDR3 has 11 amino acids. The CDR3 reads CSQQRNTEAFF. CDR3 DNA: TGCAGTCAACAGAGAAACACTGAAGCTTTCTTT.

The rearrangement uses TRBV5-1 and TRBJ2-2, with 7 bases that match TRBD1. CDR3 length: 13 amino acids. Germline CDR1 and CDR2: SGHRS and YFSETQ. V shed 5 bases and J 3 bases; nucleotides not matched to a gene: 1. The CDR3 DNA sequence: TGCGCCAGCAGGGGGACAGACACCGGGGAGCTGTTTTTT. Protein sequence: CASRGTDTGELFF.

The chain recombines TRBV6-1 with TRBJ1-1; tentatively, D is TRBD1 (5 bases). CDR1 and CDR2 from the germline V gene are MNHNS and SASEGT. The CDR3 extends over 16 amino acids. The V and J ends lost 2 bases and 3 bases respectively, with 16 bases between them. The CDR3 loop reads CASSEWGRRGDTEAFF. In DNA form, the CDR3 reads TGTGCCAGCAGTGAATGGGGCAGGCGAGGGGACACTGAAGCTTTCTTT.

This clone has only one observation. V is TRBV14 and J is TRBJ1-1; possibly TRBD1 for D (5 bases). The germline gives CDR1 SGHDN, CDR2 FVKESK. Trimming shortened V by 4 bases and J by 4 bases, and 19 bases separated the two germline ends. There are 16 residues in the CDR3. The DNA for the CDR3 is TGTGCCAGCAGCCTCTTATGGGGGGAAAGAGGCACTGAAGCTTTCTTT. Protein sequence: CASSLLWGERGTEAFF.